This T cell receptor beta chain was identified during a study of a mutant IDH1 vaccine in newly diagnosed glioma (dated by TCRdb to about 2021). Looking at the study overall: The roughly 30 treated patients were around 60% male and roughly 38% female, with a mean age of around 40 years. Before enrollment, patients had received standard therapy of radiotherapy alone, temozolomide alone, or radiochemotherapy with temozolomide; most received the combination. Six visits were used for peripheral blood collection: V03 (baseline), V05, V07, V10, V12 and V13. For exploratory analyses, longitudinal TCRB deep sequencing was carried out in about two dozen treated patients wherever samples were available. The investigation overall reported the following: PBMC samples for TCRB deep sequencing were selected based on availability. Vaccine-induced immune responses across multiple MHC alleles were detected in around 92% of patients. It was noted by the authors that analyses of patient blood samples could not be reproduced owing to sample limitations. Changes in the top peripheral T cell clonotypes picked up by TCRB sequencing did not appear to be linked to pseudoprogression.

With respect to this clone: There is no known antigen for this receptor. No base quality values were provided; no much bigger clone lies one nucleotide off.

The library was obtained by the immunoSEQ multiplex PCR assay. Rearranged TCR beta chain sequences were amplified using the hsTCRB Kit according to the manufacturer's protocol. An Illumina MiSeq was used to sequence the TCRB libraries. The authors' pipeline ran thus. Demultiplexing, trimming and gene mapping were performed with the kit vendor's proprietary platform. TCRdb's version of the immuneACCESS table is confined to in-frame rearrangements and falls short of the full clone set. An unresolved V gene accounts for under half of the shortfall where checked; the remainder is of unknown origin. That table is the source of V, J and clone size, and D and trimming were worked out from the DNA. The sample table lists about 35,000 clones, 80% to 85% of them with a count of one. Roughly 9% of the sample goes to the ten largest clones. The time point label for this specimen denotes: baseline, week 1 (first vaccination visit). The treatment or condition label, as the study defines it: pre-vaccination baseline after standard-of-care therapy. Newly diagnosed WHO grade 3 or 4 IDH1-mutant astrocytomas showing loss of nuclear ATRX were present in the donors. The samples were drawn from NOA16, a multicentre, single-arm, open-label phase I trial in Germany that tested a mutant IDH1 peptide vaccine in humans for the first time. For immunogenicity testing, the blood drawn at visit V03 was used as the baseline sample. The DNeasy Blood and Tissue Kit was used to extract genomic DNA from EDTA blood for TCRB sequencing.

Sequences were derived from peripheral blood mononuclear cells (PBMCs), sampled from a glioma patient treated with radiotherapy, temozolomide or both. The clonotype originates from a man in his forties or fifties with glioma. Some clones in this sample may be carry-over from other donors' samples.

The CDR3 loop reads CASSVGMGDEKLFF. The nucleotides read TGTGCCAGCAGCGTGGGGATGGGGGATGAAAAACTGTTTTTT. The chain uses TRBV9 and TRBJ1-4; a weak D assignment points to TRBD1 (5 bases agree). CDR1 SGDLS and CDR2 YYNGEE were looked up in the germline V gene. Between the V and J ends, shortened by 2 bases and 6 bases respectively, the junction contains 11 bases. The CDR3 runs 14 amino acids, cysteine and phenylalanine included. Just the 42-base CDR3 DNA is kept, in frame starting at base 1. Outside the CDR3, residues come from the reference TRBV9 and TRBJ1-4 proteins, so the full variable domain is: DSGVTQTPKHLITATGQRVTLRCSPRSGDLSVYWYQQSLDQGLQFLIQYYNGEERAKGNILERFSAQQFPDLHSELNLSSLELGDSALYFCASSVGMGDEKLFFGSGTQLSVL.